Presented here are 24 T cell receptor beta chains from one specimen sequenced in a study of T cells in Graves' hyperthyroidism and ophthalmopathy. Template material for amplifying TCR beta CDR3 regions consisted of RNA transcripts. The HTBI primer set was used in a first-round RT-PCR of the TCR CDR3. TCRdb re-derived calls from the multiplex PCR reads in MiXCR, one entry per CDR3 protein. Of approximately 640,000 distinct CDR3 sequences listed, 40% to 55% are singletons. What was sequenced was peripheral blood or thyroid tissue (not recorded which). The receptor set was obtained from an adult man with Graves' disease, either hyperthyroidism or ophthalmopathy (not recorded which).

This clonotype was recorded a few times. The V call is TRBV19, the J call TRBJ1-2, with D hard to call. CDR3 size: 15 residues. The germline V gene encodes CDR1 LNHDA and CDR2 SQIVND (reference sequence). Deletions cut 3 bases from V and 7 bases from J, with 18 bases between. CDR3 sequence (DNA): TGTGCCAGTAGTATCGGTGGCCACGGCCGTGTTGGCTACACCTTC. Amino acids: CASSIGGHGRVGYTF.

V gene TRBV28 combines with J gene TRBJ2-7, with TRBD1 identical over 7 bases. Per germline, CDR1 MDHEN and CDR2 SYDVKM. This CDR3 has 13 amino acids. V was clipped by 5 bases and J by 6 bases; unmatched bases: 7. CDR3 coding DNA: TGTGCCAGCAGTCCACTTAACAGGGGCGAGCAGTACTTC. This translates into CASSPLNRGEQYF.

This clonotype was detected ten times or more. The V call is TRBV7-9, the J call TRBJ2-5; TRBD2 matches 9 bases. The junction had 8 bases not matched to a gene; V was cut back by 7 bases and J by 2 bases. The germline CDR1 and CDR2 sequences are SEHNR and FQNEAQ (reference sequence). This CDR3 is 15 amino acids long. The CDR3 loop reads CASIVSGRGQETQYF. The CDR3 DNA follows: TGTGCCAGCATCGTTAGCGGGAGAGGGCAAGAGACCCAGTACTTC.

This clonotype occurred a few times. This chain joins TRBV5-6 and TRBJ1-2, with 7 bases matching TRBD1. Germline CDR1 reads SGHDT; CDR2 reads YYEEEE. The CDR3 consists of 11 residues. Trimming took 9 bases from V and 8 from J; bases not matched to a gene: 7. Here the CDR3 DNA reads TGTGCCACCTCGGACAGGTTCGGCTACACCTTC. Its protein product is CATSDRFGYTF.

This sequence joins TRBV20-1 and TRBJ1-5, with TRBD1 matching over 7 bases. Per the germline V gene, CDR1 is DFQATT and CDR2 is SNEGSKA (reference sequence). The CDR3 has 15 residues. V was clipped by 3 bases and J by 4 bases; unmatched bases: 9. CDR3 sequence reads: CSASYNRGGNQPQHF. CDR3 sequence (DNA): TGCAGTGCTAGTTATAACAGGGGCGGGAATCAGCCCCAGCATTTT.

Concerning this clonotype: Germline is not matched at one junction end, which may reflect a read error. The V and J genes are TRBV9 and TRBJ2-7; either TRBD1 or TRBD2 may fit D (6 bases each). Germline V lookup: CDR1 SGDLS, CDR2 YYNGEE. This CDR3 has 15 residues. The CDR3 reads CTSSVGGPSSYEQYF. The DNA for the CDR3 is TGTACCAGCAGCGTAGGGGGGCCATCGTCCTACGAGCAGTACTTC.

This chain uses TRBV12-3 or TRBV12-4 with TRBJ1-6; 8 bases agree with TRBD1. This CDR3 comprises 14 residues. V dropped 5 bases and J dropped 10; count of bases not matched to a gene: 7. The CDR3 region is CASSPTGGSSPLHF. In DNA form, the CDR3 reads TGTGCCAGCAGTCCAACAGGGGGGAGCTCACCCCTCCACTTT.

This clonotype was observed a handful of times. CDR3 residues: CASSSRQLSGNTIYF. CDR3 DNA: TGTGCCAGCAGTTCACGACAGCTCTCTGGAAACACCATATATTTT. The chain employs TRBV6-1 and TRBJ1-3; weak D call: TRBD1 (5 bases). Germline V CDR1 and CDR2: MNHNS, SASEGT. Trimming took 5 bases from V and 0 from J, leaving 11 bases between them. CDR3 length: 15 residues.

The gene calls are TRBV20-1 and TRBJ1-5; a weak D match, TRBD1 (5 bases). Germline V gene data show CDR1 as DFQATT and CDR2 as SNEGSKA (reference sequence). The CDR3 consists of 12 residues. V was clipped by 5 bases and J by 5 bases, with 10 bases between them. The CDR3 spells CSAHRYDQPQHF. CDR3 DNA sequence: TGCAGTGCTCACAGGTACGATCAGCCCCAGCATTTT.

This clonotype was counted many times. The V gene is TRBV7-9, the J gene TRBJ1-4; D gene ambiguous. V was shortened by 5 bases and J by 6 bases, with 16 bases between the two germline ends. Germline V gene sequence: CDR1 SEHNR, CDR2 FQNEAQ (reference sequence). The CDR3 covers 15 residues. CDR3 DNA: TGTGCCAGCAGCGAAGCCGGGTTCGTCGATGAAAAACTGTTTTTT. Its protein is CASSEAGFVDEKLFF. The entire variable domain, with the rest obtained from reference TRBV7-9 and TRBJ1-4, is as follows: DTGVSQNPRHKITKRGQNVTFRCDPISEHNRLYWYRQTLGQGPEFLTYFQNEAQLEKSRLLSDRFSAERPKGSFSTLEIQRTEQGDSAMYLCASSEAGFVDEKLFFGSGTQLSVL.

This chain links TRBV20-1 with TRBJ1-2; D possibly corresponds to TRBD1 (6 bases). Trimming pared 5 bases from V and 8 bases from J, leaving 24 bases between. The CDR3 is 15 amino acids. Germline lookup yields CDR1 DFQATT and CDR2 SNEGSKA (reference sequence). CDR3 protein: CSAPPPQGRLAGYTF. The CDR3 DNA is TGCAGTGCTCCCCCCCCCCAGGGGCGTCTTGCAGGCTACACCTTC.

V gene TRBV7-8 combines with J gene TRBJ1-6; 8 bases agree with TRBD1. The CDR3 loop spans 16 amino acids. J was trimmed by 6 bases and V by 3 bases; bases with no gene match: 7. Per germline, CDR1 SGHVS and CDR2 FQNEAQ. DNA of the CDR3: TGTGCCAGCAGCTTGGCCAGGGGGCTTGCTAATTCACCCCTCCACTTT. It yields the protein CASSLARGLANSPLHF.

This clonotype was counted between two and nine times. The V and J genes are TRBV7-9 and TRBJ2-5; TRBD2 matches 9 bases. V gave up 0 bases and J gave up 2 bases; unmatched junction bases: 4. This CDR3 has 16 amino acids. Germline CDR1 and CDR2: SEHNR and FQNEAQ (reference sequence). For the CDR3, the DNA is TGTGCCAGCAGCTTAGCTCTAGCGGGGTCACAAGAGACCCAGTACTTC. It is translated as CASSLALAGSQETQYF.

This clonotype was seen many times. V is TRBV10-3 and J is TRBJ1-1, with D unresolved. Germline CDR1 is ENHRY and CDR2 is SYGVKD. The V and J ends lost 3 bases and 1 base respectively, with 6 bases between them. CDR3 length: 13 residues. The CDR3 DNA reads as TGTGCCATCAGTGAAGTGGCGAACACTGAAGCTTTCTTT. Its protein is CAISEVANTEAFF.

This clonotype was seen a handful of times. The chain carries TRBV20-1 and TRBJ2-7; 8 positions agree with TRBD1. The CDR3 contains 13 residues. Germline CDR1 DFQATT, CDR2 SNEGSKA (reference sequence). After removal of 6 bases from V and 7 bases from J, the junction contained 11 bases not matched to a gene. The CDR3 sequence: CSARQGLSGEQYF. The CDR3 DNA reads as TGCAGTGCCCGACAGGGGCTCTCTGGGGAGCAGTACTTC.

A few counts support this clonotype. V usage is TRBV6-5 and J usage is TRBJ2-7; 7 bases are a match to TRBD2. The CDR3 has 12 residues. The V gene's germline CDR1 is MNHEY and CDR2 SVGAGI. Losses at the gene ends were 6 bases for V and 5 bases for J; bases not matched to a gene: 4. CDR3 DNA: TGTGCCAGCAGCCGGGGGGAACACGAGCAGTACTTC. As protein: CASSRGEHEQYF.

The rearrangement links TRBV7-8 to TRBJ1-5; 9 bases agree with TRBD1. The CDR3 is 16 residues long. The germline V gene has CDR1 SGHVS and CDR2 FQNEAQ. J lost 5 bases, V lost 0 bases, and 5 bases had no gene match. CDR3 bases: TGTGCCAGCAGCTTAGCACAGGGGGCCTTTCATCAGCCCCAGCATTTT. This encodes CASSLAQGAFHQPQHF.

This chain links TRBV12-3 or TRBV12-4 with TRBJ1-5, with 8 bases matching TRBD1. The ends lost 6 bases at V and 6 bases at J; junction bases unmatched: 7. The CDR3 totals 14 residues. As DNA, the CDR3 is TGTGCCAGCAGCCAACAGGGGGGTGGTCAGCCCCAGCATTTT. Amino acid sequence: CASSQQGGGQPQHF.

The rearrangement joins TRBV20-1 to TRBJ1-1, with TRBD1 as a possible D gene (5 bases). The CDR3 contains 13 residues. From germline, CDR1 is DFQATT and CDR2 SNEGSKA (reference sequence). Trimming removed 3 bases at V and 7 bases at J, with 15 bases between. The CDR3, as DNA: TGCAGTGCTAGGCCCGGAAGGGGCAGTGAAGCTTTCTTT. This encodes CSARPGRGSEAFF.

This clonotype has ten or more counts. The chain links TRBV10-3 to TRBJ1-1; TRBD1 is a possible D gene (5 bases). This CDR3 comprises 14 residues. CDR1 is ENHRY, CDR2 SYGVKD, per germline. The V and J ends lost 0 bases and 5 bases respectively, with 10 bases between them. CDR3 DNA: TGTGCCATCAGTGAGTCTGGGGGTTGGACTGAAGCTTTCTTT. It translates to CAISESGGWTEAFF.

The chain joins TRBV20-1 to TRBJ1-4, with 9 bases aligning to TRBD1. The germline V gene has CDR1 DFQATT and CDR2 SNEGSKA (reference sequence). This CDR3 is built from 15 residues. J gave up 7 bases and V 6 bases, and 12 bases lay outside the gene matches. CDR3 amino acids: CSAKQGAGNTEKLFF. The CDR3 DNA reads TGCAGTGCCAAACAGGGGGCAGGGAACACTGAAAAACTGTTTTTT.

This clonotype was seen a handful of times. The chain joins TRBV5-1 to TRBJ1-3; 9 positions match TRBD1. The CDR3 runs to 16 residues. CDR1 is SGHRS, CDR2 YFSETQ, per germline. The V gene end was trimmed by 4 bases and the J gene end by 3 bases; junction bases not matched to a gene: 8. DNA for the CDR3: TGCGCCAGCAGCGGCTCCGGGACAGGGAGTGGAAACACCATATATTTT. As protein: CASSGSGTGSGNTIYF.

The CDR3 region is CATSDPWHNYNEQFF. CDR3 DNA: TGTGCCACCAGTGACCCGTGGCACAATTACAATGAGCAGTTCTTC. The chain uses TRBV24-1 and TRBJ2-1; D remains unclear. The germline gives CDR1 KGHDR, CDR2 SFDVKD. This CDR3 is 15 amino acids long. V lost 4 bases, J lost 4 bases, and 13 bases lay in between.

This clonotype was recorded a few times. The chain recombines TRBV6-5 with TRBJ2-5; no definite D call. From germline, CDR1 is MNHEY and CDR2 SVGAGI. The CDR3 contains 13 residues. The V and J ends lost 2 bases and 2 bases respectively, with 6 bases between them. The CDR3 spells CASSYDNQETQYF. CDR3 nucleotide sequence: TGTGCCAGCAGTTACGACAATCAAGAGACCCAGTACTTC.